This is a list of T cell receptor beta chains from one sample in a study of blood T cells in healthy people across ages. TCRdb fed the 5' RACE reads into MiXCR, producing one record per CDR3 protein. Of a few hundred thousand distinct CDR3 sequences detected, approximately 51% appear once; the ten largest clones hold 45% to 55%. Sample: blood. The receptor source for this set is a man in his fifties or sixties in good health. Both conserved end residues are part of each CDR3. D genes are given only for firm matches. A clone size is listed for some rows: how often the clone was seen (once, few, many), or a class if it is expanded.

CDR3	DNA	D	size	J	V
CSASLVVSNIQYF	TGCAGTGCTAGCCTGGTAGTATCCAATATTCAGTACTTC	.	.	TRBJ2-4	TRBV20-1
CASSRDGSNQPQHF	TGTGCCAGCAGCCGGGACGGTAGCAATCAGCCCCAGCATTTT	.	.	TRBJ1-5	TRBV7-9
CASSGQSVPYGYTF	TGTGCCAGCAGTGGGCAGTCAGTCCCCTATGGCTACACCTTC	.	few	TRBJ1-2	TRBV2
CASSSGDGLVANYGYTF	TGTGCCAGCAGCTCGGGGGACGGGCTCGTGGCTAACTATGGCTACACCTTC	.	.	TRBJ1-2	TRBV6-1
CASSPGLAGANIQYF	TGTGCCAGCAGCCCCGGACTAGCGGGGGCAAACATTCAGTACTTC	TRBD2	.	TRBJ2-4	TRBV5-6
CASSLGPEPNEQFF	TGTGCCAGCAGTTTAGGGCCAGAGCCAAATGAGCAGTTCTTC	.	.	TRBJ2-1	TRBV12-3/TRBV12-4
CASSGSRAGANVLTF	TGTGCCAGCAGTGGTTCTAGAGCCGGGGCCAACGTCCTGACTTTC	.	.	TRBJ2-6	TRBV25-1
CATSDSIEQYF	TGTGCCACCAGTGACAGCATCGAGCAGTACTTC	.	.	TRBJ2-7	TRBV24-1
CASSSGGLGYGYTF	TGTGCCAGCAGCTCGGGAGGTCTAGGATATGGCTACACCTTC	.	many	TRBJ1-2	TRBV7-9
CATSDSGGNRPYEQYF	TGTGCCACCAGTGATTCGGGGGGGAACCGACCCTACGAGCAGTACTTC	TRBD2	.	TRBJ2-7	TRBV24-1
CASSPGLAGYNHEQYF	TGTGCCAGCAGCCCTGGACTAGCGGGCTACAACCACGAGCAGTACTTC	TRBD2	.	TRBJ2-7	TRBV12-3/TRBV12-4
CSGTTGETQYF	TGCAGCGGAACGACAGGAGAGACCCAGTACTTC	.	many	TRBJ2-5	TRBV29-1
CASSWWAESTDTQYF	TGCGCCAGCAGCTGGTGGGCAGAAAGCACAGATACGCAGTATTTT	.	.	TRBJ2-3	TRBV5-1
CASSLDREGEAFF	TGTGCCAGCAGCTTAGATCGGGAGGGGGAGGCTTTCTTT	.	.	TRBJ1-1	TRBV11-2
CASSGPEKLFF	TGCGCCAGCAGCGGACCGGAAAAACTGTTTTTT	.	once	TRBJ1-4	TRBV4-1
CASSAKRRITDTRYF	TGTGCCAGCAGCGCTAAGCGGAGGATTACAGATACGCGGTATTTT	.	.	TRBJ2-3	TRBV7-9
CASSLHYEQYF	TGTGCCAGCAGCCTTCACTACGAGCAGTACTTC	.	many	TRBJ2-7	TRBV4-2
CASRLQGSTEAFF	TGTGCCAGCAGACTACAGGGGAGCACTGAAGCTTTCTTT	TRBD1	few	TRBJ1-1	TRBV6-1
CSARGRGGSSYEQYF	TGCAGTGCTAGAGGGCGAGGGGGAAGCTCCTACGAGCAGTACTTC	.	.	TRBJ2-7	TRBV20-1
CSVGILVADTQYF	TGCAGCGTGGGAATACTTGTGGCAGATACGCAGTATTTT	.	many	TRBJ2-3	TRBV29-1
CASRSTTDRGRGYTF	TGTGCCAGCAGATCCACTACCGACAGGGGCCGCGGCTACACCTTC	TRBD1	many	TRBJ1-2	TRBV6-5
CASSFRGYSTDTQYF	TGTGCCAGCAGTTTCCGGGGCTATAGCACAGATACGCAGTATTTT	.	.	TRBJ2-3	TRBV27
CASSEDDRAYEQYF	TGTGCCAGCAGTGAAGATGACAGGGCTTACGAGCAGTACTTC	TRBD1	many	TRBJ2-7	TRBV2
CASSLRLAGLYEQYF	TGTGCCAGCAGTCTGAGACTAGCGGGCCTCTACGAGCAGTACTTC	TRBD2	.	TRBJ2-7	TRBV28
CASSLTGWQFF	TGTGCCAGCAGCCTAACGGGTTGGCAGTTCTTC	.	.	TRBJ2-1	TRBV7-9
CASSPWRYGYTF	TGTGCCAGCAGTCCTTGGCGCTATGGCTACACCTTC	.	.	TRBJ1-2	TRBV28
CASSVIGGTDTQYF	TGTGCCAGCAGTGTAATAGGGGGTACAGATACGCAGTATTTT	.	.	TRBJ2-3	TRBV12-3/TRBV12-4
CASSVARGDTQYF	TGTGCCAGCAGCGTAGCCAGGGGGGATACGCAGTATTTT	TRBD1	once	TRBJ2-3	TRBV9
CASSSTGDRYNEQYF	TGTGCCAGCAGTTCAACGGGGGACAGATACAATGAGCAGTACTTC	.	.	TRBJ2-5	TRBV28